Each of the 20 T cell receptor beta chains below was sequenced from the same sample in a study of blood T cell repertoires in COVID-19 (dated by TCRdb to 2018 to 2021). The library was obtained by the immunoSEQ multiplex PCR assay. Not all clones reach the TCRdb copy of this immuneACCESS table, which keeps in-frame sequences only. Checked studies attribute under half of the gap to unresolved V genes and leave the rest unexplained. Counted in this sample were tens of thousands of clones; over 65% of them appeared once. The ten largest make up roughly 4.5% of the sample. The source material was peripheral blood. The receptors were sampled from a woman aged 60-75 years with acute or convalescent COVID-19.

The chain recombines TRBV13 with TRBJ2-1, with 9 bases identical to TRBD2. CDR1 and CDR2 from the germline V gene are PRHDT and FYEKMQ (reference sequence). V dropped 7 bases and J dropped 5; count of bases not matched to a gene: 18. CDR3 size: 18 residues. The CDR3 sequence: CASTTSWRGLAADNEQFF. The CDR3 coding sequence is TGTGCCAGCACCACATCATGGAGGGGACTAGCCGCGGACAATGAGCAGTTCTTC.

V gene TRBV10-1 combines with J gene TRBJ1-1; D not certain. The germline gives CDR1 WNHNN, CDR2 SYGVQD (reference sequence). CDR3 length: 12 residues. The V gene lost 6 bases and the J gene lost 6 bases, with 11 bases spanning the gap. The CDR3 loop is CASRDGEPEAFF. As DNA, the CDR3 is TGCGCCAGCAGAGACGGGGAACCTGAAGCTTTCTTT.

This chain uses TRBV5-1 with TRBJ1-6; D remains ambiguous. Germline CDR1 and CDR2: SGHRS and YFSETQ. The CDR3 is 15 residues long. The V end was cut by 0 bases, the J end by 7 bases, with 11 bases between. The CDR3 is CASSLASSPNSPLHF. CDR3 DNA sequence: TGCGCCAGCAGCTTGGCTTCCAGTCCGAATTCACCCCTCCACTTT.

V usage is TRBV27 and J usage is TRBJ2-7; perhaps TRBD1 as D (6 bases). Trimming stripped 3 bases from V and 4 bases from J, with 13 bases between. The germline V gene has CDR1 MNHEY and CDR2 SMNVEV (reference sequence). This CDR3 spans 14 amino acids. In DNA, the CDR3 is TGTGCCAGCAGTTTCTTTCAGGGGACGTACGAGCAGTACTTC. Its translation: CASSFFQGTYEQYF.

The chain carries TRBV7-2 and TRBJ1-5, with a possible D match to TRBD1 (5 bases). The CDR3 spans 15 residues. The germline CDR1 and CDR2 sequences are SGHTA and FQGNSA. With 5 bases removed from V and 2 bases from J, the gap between germline ends came to 13 bases. The CDR3 here is CASSLGGGGNQPQHF. The DNA of the CDR3 is TGTGCCAGCAGCCTCGGGGGGGGTGGCAATCAGCCCCAGCATTTT.

The chain employs TRBV5-8 and TRBJ1-1; D remains ambiguous. The ends were cut back, 5 bases at V and 7 bases at J, with 15 bases in the middle. The CDR3 has 13 amino acids. CDR1 SGHTS and CDR2 YDEGEE come from the germline V gene. The CDR3 protein is CASRTTWQIEAFF. CDR3 DNA sequence: TGTGCCAGCAGAACTACCTGGCAGATTGAAGCTTTCTTT.

The chain joins TRBV9 to TRBJ2-6; perhaps TRBD2 as D (5 bases). Germline lookup yields CDR1 SGDLS and CDR2 YYNGEE. With 0 bases removed from V and 1 base from J, the gap between germline ends came to 11 bases. This CDR3 has 17 residues. In nucleotides, the CDR3 is TGTGCCAGCAGCGTAGCCCCAGGAGGATCTGGGGCCAACGTCCTGACTTTC. Residues: CASSVAPGGSGANVLTF. Complete variable domain (other parts from reference TRBV9 and TRBJ2-6): DSGVTQTPKHLITATGQRVTLRCSPRSGDLSVYWYQQSLDQGLQFLIQYYNGEERAKGNILERFSAQQFPDLHSELNLSSLELGDSALYFCASSVAPGGSGANVLTFGAGSRLTVL.

The CDR3, as DNA: TGTGCCAGCAGCTTGGTCAGTTTTAACTATGGCTACACCTTC. Amino acids: CASSLVSFNYGYTF. The rearrangement links TRBV5-8 to TRBJ1-2; D is unresolved. Germline CDR1 and CDR2: SGHTS and YDEGEE. V lost 0 bases to trimming and J lost 1 base, with 7 bases between them. CDR3 length equals 14 residues.

The genes are TRBV2 and TRBJ1-2; D gene uncertain. The V end was cut by 3 bases, the J end by 8 bases, with 13 bases between. Germline values: CDR1 SNHLY, CDR2 FYNNEI. This CDR3 has 13 residues. The CDR3 bases are TGTGCCAGCAGTGATACGCCAGTACGCGGCTACACCTTC. It yields the protein CASSDTPVRGYTF. The full variable domain, rest sourced from reference TRBV2 and TRBJ1-2, is EPEVTQTPSHQVTQMGQEVILRCVPISNHLYFYWYRQILGQKVEFLVSFYNNEISEKSEIFDDQFSVERPDGSNFTLKIRSTKLEDSAMYFCASSDTPVRGYTFGSGTRLTVV.

V and J are TRBV10-1 and TRBJ2-3; 8 nucleotides match TRBD1. Germline CDR1 reads WNHNN; CDR2 reads SYGVQD (reference sequence). The CDR3 is 13 residues long. V lost 7 bases and J lost 6; bases outside the gene matches: 6. CDR3 DNA: TGCGCCAGCAACGGACAGGGCGGTGATACGCAGTATTTT. Translated: CASNGQGGDTQYF.

This sequence joins TRBV7-3 and TRBJ2-2, with 14 bases that match TRBD2. The CDR3 has 16 residues. Germline loops: CDR1 SGHTA, CDR2 FQGTGA. J was trimmed by 7 bases and V by 4 bases; bases with no gene match: 5. DNA for the CDR3: TGTGCCAGCAGCTCCGGGACTAGCGGGGGTGTCGGGGAGCTGTTTTTT. As protein: CASSSGTSGGVGELFF.

The chain is built from TRBV11-2 and TRBJ1-1; tentatively, D is TRBD1 (5 bases). The V gene's germline CDR1 is SGHAT and CDR2 FQNNGV. The V gene lost 2 bases and the J gene lost 1 base, with 5 bases spanning the gap. The CDR3 consists of 13 residues. The CDR3 DNA reads as TGTGCCAGCAGCTTAACAGGGAACACTGAAGCTTTCTTT. Encoded protein: CASSLTGNTEAFF.

CDR3 sequence: CASATGAGNEKLFF. The CDR3 DNA sequence: TGCGCCAGCGCGACAGGGGCGGGTAATGAAAAACTGTTTTTT. J is TRBJ1-4 and V is TRBV5-1, with TRBD1 matching 8 bases. Germline V gives CDR1 SGHRS, CDR2 YFSETQ. Trimming cost V 7 bases and J 4 bases; bases outside gene matches: 6. The CDR3 is 14 amino acids.

The V call is TRBV27, the J call TRBJ1-6; tentatively, D is TRBD1 (5 bases). The V end lost 3 bases, the J end lost 2 bases, and 11 bases lay between the germline ends. Germline CDR1 MNHEY, CDR2 SMNVEV (reference sequence). The CDR3 loop spans 16 amino acids. CDR3 nucleotides: TGTGCCAGCAGTTTGGGGCTACGGACCTATAATTCACCCCTCCACTTT. Its translation is CASSLGLRTYNSPLHF.

This chain connects TRBV7-2 to TRBJ1-1; the match to TRBD1 covers 9 bases. The V segment lost 0 bases and the J segment 4 bases; nucleotides outside the gene matches: 9. The germline CDR1 and CDR2 sequences are SGHTA and FQGNSA. The CDR3 spans 17 residues. The CDR3 DNA reads as TGTGCCAGCAGCTTAGCTATTTTACAGGGGGCAAGCACTGAAGCTTTCTTT. Protein: CASSLAILQGASTEAFF.

The chain couples TRBV7-3 to TRBJ1-2; 7 bases line up with TRBD1. There are 17 residues in the CDR3. V trimming: 0 bases; J trimming: 4 bases; junction bases outside the gene matches: 11. The germline gives CDR1 SGHTA, CDR2 FQGTGA. In DNA form, the CDR3 reads TGTGCCAGCAGCTTAACGGCGGGGGGACAGAGCCCCTATGGCTACACCTTC. This encodes CASSLTAGGQSPYGYTF. Full variable domain (remainder filled in from reference TRBV7-3 and TRBJ1-2): GAGVSQTPSNKVTEKGKYVELRCDPISGHTALYWYRQSLGQGPEFLIYFQGTGAADDSGLPNDRFFAVRPEGSVSTLKIQRTERGDSAVYLCASSLTAGGQSPYGYTFGSGTRLTVV.

This clone was observed once. The chain combines TRBV18 with TRBJ1-3; no reliable D call. The CDR3 extends over 16 amino acids. V dropped 3 bases and J dropped 0 bases, with 12 bases sitting between them. Germline-derived CDR1 and CDR2 are KGHSH and LQKENI. CDR3 in amino acids: CASSPRELSSGNTIYF. CDR3 coding DNA: TGTGCCAGCTCACCGAGGGAGCTCAGCTCTGGAAACACCATATATTTT.

The J gene is TRBJ2-5, the V gene TRBV9; tentative D call: TRBD2 (6 bases). The CDR3 sequence is 14 residues long. Germline-derived CDR1 and CDR2 are SGDLS and YYNGEE. V was clipped by 3 bases and J by 4 bases, with 13 bases between them. Here the CDR3 reads CASSAPGTSETQYF. The CDR3 region has the DNA TGTGCCAGCAGCGCACCTGGGACTTCAGAGACCCAGTACTTC.

This clone was detected many times. In DNA form, the CDR3 reads TGTGCCAGCCACTATTTTCGAGGGGGAGTCAATCAGCCCCAGCATTTT. Encoded protein: CASHYFRGGVNQPQHF. V gene TRBV5-6 combines with J gene TRBJ1-5, with TRBD1 as a possible D gene (6 bases). CDR1 and CDR2 from the germline V gene are SGHDT and YYEEEE. V lost 7 bases to trimming and J lost 3 bases, with 20 bases between them. The CDR3 contains 16 residues.

The chain carries TRBV24-1 and TRBJ2-6; TRBD1 aligns across 10 bases. This CDR3 contains 19 residues. Germline V gene sequence: CDR1 KGHDR, CDR2 SFDVKD. V shed 4 bases and J 2 bases; nucleotides not matched to a gene: 10. The CDR3, as DNA: TGTGCCACCAGTGACTCCGGGACAGGGGCTCCAGCTGGGGCCAACGTCCTGACTTTC. The encoded protein is CATSDSGTGAPAGANVLTF.